The 14 T cell receptor beta chains below come from one sample, sequenced in a study of CD8 T cells in ankylosing spondylitis. Study findings and constraints: Seemingly distinctive of ankylosing spondylitis blood was a TCR beta motif formed by eight highly homologous variants.

From the 5' RACE reads, TCRdb called clonotypes with MiXCR, one entry per CDR3 protein. The sample yields over 600,000 distinct CDR3 sequences, over 15% seen once. What these receptors recognize is not known. The sequenced sample was blood, either unsorted or a sorted T cell fraction (not recorded which). These receptors all stem from a male donor with ankylosing spondylitis.

This clonotype was counted between two and nine times. The rearrangement links TRBV29-1 to TRBJ2-2; the D is unclear. There are 12 residues in the CDR3. The germline V gene has CDR1 SQVTM and CDR2 ANQGSEA. Trimming cost V 6 bases and J 1 base, with 6 bases left between them. Written as DNA, the CDR3 is TGCAGCGTCTCGCAGAACACCGGGGAGCTGTTTTTT. It translates to CSVSQNTGELFF.

This clonotype was counted only a few times. The chain employs TRBV20-1 and TRBJ2-3; 11 bases line up with TRBD2. With 1 base clipped from V and 6 bases from J, the junction kept 9 bases outside the gene matches. The CDR3 consists of 16 residues. Germline V gene data show CDR1 as DFQATT and CDR2 as SNEGSKA (reference sequence). CDR3 sequence reads: CSARALTSGSWDTQYF. The CDR3 nucleotides are TGCAGTGCTAGAGCCCTCACTAGCGGGAGTTGGGATACGCAGTATTTT.

The V and J genes are TRBV20-1 and TRBJ2-2; 8 nucleotides agree with TRBD2. V lost 6 bases and J lost 0; bases outside the gene matches: 6. The germline V gene has CDR1 DFQATT and CDR2 SNEGSKA (reference sequence). This CDR3 comprises 15 residues. CDR3 DNA sequence: TGCAGTGCCCTACGGGGGGGGGCGAACACCGGGGAGCTGTTTTTT. Its translation: CSALRGGANTGELFF.

This clonotype appeared a few times. The genes are TRBV27 and TRBJ1-2, with TRBD1 matching over 7 bases. This CDR3 has 15 amino acids. CDR1 and CDR2 (germline): MNHEY, SMNVEV (reference sequence). The J segment lost 4 bases and the V segment lost 5 bases, leaving 10 bases of the junction unmatched. Here the CDR3 DNA reads TGTGCCAGCAGTCCCACCCCGACAGGGTTCTATGGCTACACCTTC. It codes for CASSPTPTGFYGYTF.

The chain joins TRBV12-3 or TRBV12-4 to TRBJ2-5; D might be TRBD1 (6 bases). CDR3 length: 15 residues. The germline V and J ends were trimmed by 1 base and 5 bases, with 14 bases remaining between them. In DNA form, the CDR3 reads TGTGCCAGCAGTTTAGTGTCAGGGGATGGGGAGACCCAGTACTTC. It codes for CASSLVSGDGETQYF.

V and J are TRBV12-3 or TRBV12-4 and TRBJ2-3; D unclear. The CDR3 runs 16 residues. V lost 1 base to trimming and J lost 2 bases, with 13 bases between them. This chain's CDR3 is CASSLGFEVTTDTQYF. The CDR3 DNA is TGTGCCAGCAGTTTAGGGTTTGAGGTGACCACAGATACGCAGTATTTT.

This clonotype was detected a few times. The J gene is TRBJ1-2, the V gene TRBV5-6; D remains ambiguous. Germline CDR1 SGHDT, CDR2 YYEEEE. The CDR3 covers 15 residues. The germline V and J ends were trimmed by 0 bases and 4 bases, with 13 bases remaining between them. CDR3 loop: CASSLESGQTYGYTF. The DNA of the CDR3 is TGTGCCAGCAGCTTGGAATCTGGGCAAACCTATGGCTACACCTTC.

This clonotype was observed a few times. The chain carries TRBV7-9 and TRBJ1-1; D is unclear. V dropped 4 bases and J dropped 1 base, with 13 bases sitting between them. The CDR3 length is 15 residues. Germline CDR1 reads SEHNR; CDR2 reads FQNEAQ (reference sequence). The DNA of the CDR3 is TGTGCCAGCAGCTCCGCCCTTTTGACGAACACTGAAGCTTTCTTT. Its translation: CASSSALLTNTEAFF.

The chain couples TRBV20-1 to TRBJ2-1; 9 positions agree with TRBD2. The germline V gene has CDR1 DFQATT and CDR2 SNEGSKA (reference sequence). The CDR3 is 14 amino acids. V dropped 5 bases and J dropped 9; count of bases not matched to a gene: 11. The CDR3 coding sequence is TGCAGTGCTCATTTCGCGGGGGGGCCTGGTGAGCAGTTCTTC. Translated, it gives CSAHFAGGPGEQFF.

This clonotype was counted a few times. CDR3 in amino acids: CATGTAIDSNQPQHF. The DNA for the CDR3 is TGTGCCACAGGGACAGCAATCGATAGCAATCAGCCCCAGCATTTT. The chain uses TRBV2 and TRBJ1-5; 7 bases are shared with TRBD1. V was clipped by 10 bases and J by 0 bases; unmatched bases: 9. The CDR3 loop spans 15 amino acids. Germline V CDR1 and CDR2: SNHLY, FYNNEI.

The chain uses TRBV5-1 and TRBJ2-1; weak D call: TRBD2 (7 bases). Germline assignment: CDR1 SGHRS and CDR2 YFSETQ. The CDR3 totals 15 residues. V was shortened by 4 bases and J by 1 base, with 12 bases between the two germline ends. The CDR3 sequence is CASSVQGGSYNEQFF. The CDR3 DNA follows: TGCGCCAGCAGCGTACAGGGAGGGTCCTACAATGAGCAGTTCTTC.

This clonotype has more than one count but fewer than ten. This rearrangement joins TRBV28 to TRBJ2-7, with TRBD2 matching 12 bases. V lost 6 bases to trimming and J lost 4 bases; unmatched junction nucleotides: 4. The CDR3 is made up of 14 amino acids. Germline CDR1 MDHEN, CDR2 SYDVKM. The CDR3 DNA is TGTGCCAGCAGACCCGGGACTAGCGGGTACGAGCAGTACTTC. Protein product: CASRPGTSGYEQYF.

In this sample, this clonotype turned up a few times. This chain links TRBV5-1 with TRBJ1-1, with a weak D call TRBD1 (5 bases). This CDR3 has 15 residues. CDR1 is SGHRS and CDR2 is YFSETQ in the germline V gene. Trimming pared 0 bases from V and 3 bases from J, leaving 12 bases between. Here the CDR3 reads CASSLDPGQDTEAFF. DNA for the CDR3: TGCGCCAGCAGCTTGGATCCGGGGCAGGACACTGAAGCTTTCTTT.

The J gene is TRBJ2-2, the V gene TRBV6-1; D gene uncertain. Germline CDR1 MNHNS, CDR2 SASEGT. The CDR3 sequence is 14 residues long. Trimming shortened V by 8 bases and J by 8 bases, and 18 bases separated the two germline ends. As DNA, the CDR3 is TGTGCCAGCTTTCCTACTGGTCAACCAGGGGAGCTGTTTTTT. It translates to CASFPTGQPGELFF.